The text below deals with one TCR beta chain. Its antigen remains unidentified. These data are taken from a study of T cell responses to AZD1222 COVID-19 vaccine. Findings and limits, study-wide: It was only a handful of AZD1222 recipients who were seropositive at baseline.

Libraries were prepared by immunoSEQ multiplex PCR; TCRdb keeps only in-frame clonotypes and omits some of them. The sample contains some 120,000 clones, about 91% of which appear only once. The source was peripheral blood, collected on day 0 of AZD1222 vaccination. The source is an adult in good health.

CDR3 amino acids: CASWGPNTEAFF. CDR3 bases: TGTGCCAGCTGGGGACCGAACACTGAAGCTTTCTTT. The genes are TRBV2 and TRBJ1-1; D may be TRBD1 (5 bases). The CDR3 has 12 amino acids. Germline CDR1 reads SNHLY; CDR2 reads FYNNEI. Trimming stripped 8 bases from V and 1 base from J, with 8 bases between.